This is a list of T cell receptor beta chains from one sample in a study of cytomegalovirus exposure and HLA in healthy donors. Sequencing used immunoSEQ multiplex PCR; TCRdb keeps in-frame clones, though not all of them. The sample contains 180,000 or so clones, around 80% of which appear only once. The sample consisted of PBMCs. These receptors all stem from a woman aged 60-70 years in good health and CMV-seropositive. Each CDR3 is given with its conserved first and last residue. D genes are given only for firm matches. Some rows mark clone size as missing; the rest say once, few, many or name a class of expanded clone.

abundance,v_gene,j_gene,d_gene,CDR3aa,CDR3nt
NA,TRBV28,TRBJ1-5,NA,CASSLHLPGVQPQHF,TGTGCCAGCAGTTTACACCTTCCAGGGGTTCAGCCCCAGCATTTT
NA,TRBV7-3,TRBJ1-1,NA,CASSLVPGLPEAFF,TGTGCCAGCAGCTTAGTCCCAGGGCTTCCCGAAGCTTTCTTT
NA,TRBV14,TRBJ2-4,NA,CASSSTRGIQYF,TGTGCCAGCAGCTCCACCCGGGGCATTCAGTACTTC
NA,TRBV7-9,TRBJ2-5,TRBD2,CASSRSLGGAQETQYF,TGTGCCAGCAGCAGATCACTCGGGGGGGCTCAGGAGACCCAGTACTTC
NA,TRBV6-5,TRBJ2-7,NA,CASSESPPGYEQYF,TGTGCCAGCAGTGAGAGCCCTCCAGGCTACGAGCAGTACTTC
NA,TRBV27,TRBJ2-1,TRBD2,CASSPGTSRDEQFF,TGTGCCAGCAGTCCGGGGACTAGTAGGGATGAGCAGTTCTTC
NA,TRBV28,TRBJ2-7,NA,CASRTGPPYEQYF,TGTGCCAGCAGAACAGGGCCGCCCTACGAGCAGTACTTC
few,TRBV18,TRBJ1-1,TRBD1,CASSSDRGPGTEAFF,TGTGCCAGCTCATCCGACAGGGGGCCGGGCACTGAAGCTTTCTTT
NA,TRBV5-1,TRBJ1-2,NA,CASSPEGDFNYGYTF,TGCGCCAGCAGCCCCGAGGGGGATTTCAACTATGGCTACACCTTC
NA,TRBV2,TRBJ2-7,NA,CASSRGGRQYF,TGTGCCAGCTCTCGTGGTGGGAGGCAGTACTTC
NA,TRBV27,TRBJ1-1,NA,CASSIASLMNTEAFF,TGTGCCAGCAGTATCGCCTCTCTAATGAACACTGAAGCTTTCTTT
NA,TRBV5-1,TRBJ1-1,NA,CASSLQRLSNTEAFF,TGCGCCAGCAGCTTGCAGCGACTCTCTAACACTGAAGCTTTCTTT
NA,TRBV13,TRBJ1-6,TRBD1,CAILGTAGDSPLHF,TGTGCCATTCTAGGGACAGCGGGGGATTCACCCCTCCACTTT
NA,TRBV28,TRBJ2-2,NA,CASSPPTGRYTGELFF,TGTGCCAGCAGTCCCCCGACAGGGAGGTACACCGGGGAGCTGTTTTTT
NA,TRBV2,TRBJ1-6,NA,CASRTGVENSPLHF,TGTGCCAGCAGAACAGGTGTCGAGAATTCACCCCTCCACTTT
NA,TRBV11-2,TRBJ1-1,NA,CASSVGREGNTEAFF,TGTGCCAGCAGCGTAGGCAGGGAGGGGAACACTGAAGCTTTCTTT
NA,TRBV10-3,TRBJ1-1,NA,CAAGGREGPEAFF,TGTGCCGCCGGTGGCAGGGAAGGTCCTGAAGCTTTCTTT
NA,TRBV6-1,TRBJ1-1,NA,CASSDRRNTEAFF,TGTGCCAGCAGTGACCGGAGGAACACTGAAGCTTTCTTT
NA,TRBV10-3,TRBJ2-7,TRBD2,CAISEPGTSLDEQYF,TGTGCCATCAGTGAGCCCGGGACTAGCTTGGACGAGCAGTACTTC
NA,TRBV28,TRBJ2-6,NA,CASSFFPGPYLRAVF,TGTGCCAGCAGTTTCTTTCCAGGGCCTTACCTACGAGCAGTATTT
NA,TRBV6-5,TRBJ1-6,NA,CAARQGSSYNSPLHF,TGTGCCGCCCGGCAGGGGAGCTCCTATAATTCACCCCTCCACTTT
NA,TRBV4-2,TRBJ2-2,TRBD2,CASSPQTSGSTGELFF,TGTGCCAGCAGCCCCCAGACTAGCGGGAGCACCGGGGAGCTGTTTTTT
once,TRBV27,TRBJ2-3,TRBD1,CASRRQGASTDTQYF,TGTGCCAGCAGGCGCCAGGGGGCTAGCACAGATACGCAGTATTTT
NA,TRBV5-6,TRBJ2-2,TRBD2,CASSSGWASGEPGELFF,TGTGCCAGCAGCTCGGGTTGGGCTAGCGGGGAACCCGGGGAGCTGTTTTTT
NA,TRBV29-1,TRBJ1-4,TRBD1,CSAGQGGGKKLFF,TGCAGCGCCGGACAGGGAGGGGGGAAAAAACTGTTTTTT
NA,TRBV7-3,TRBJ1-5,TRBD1,CASRVTGVGHQPQHF,TGTGCCAGCAGGGTTACAGGGGTAGGGCATCAGCCCCAGCATTTT
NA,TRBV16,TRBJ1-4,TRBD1,CASRRQGGNEKLFF,TGTGCCAGCAGAAGACAGGGCGGTAATGAAAAACTGTTTTTT
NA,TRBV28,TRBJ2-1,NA,CASSRLGQGGGYNEQFF,TGTGCCAGCAGTCGACTCGGACAGGGAGGGGGTTACAATGAGCAGTTCTTC
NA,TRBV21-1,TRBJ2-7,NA,CASSNRVVLYEQYF,TGTGCCAGCAGCAACAGGGTAGTACTTTACGAGCAGTACTTC
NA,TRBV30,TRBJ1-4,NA,CAWSVNGKSNEKLFF,TGTGCCTGGAGTGTTAACGGGAAATCTAATGAAAAACTGTTTTTT
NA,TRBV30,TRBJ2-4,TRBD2,CAWSTSGSGIQYF,TGTGCCTGGAGTACTAGCGGGAGTGGCATTCAGTACTTC
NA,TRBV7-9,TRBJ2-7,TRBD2,CASSLGLAGGLTYEQYF,TGTGCCAGCAGCCTCGGGTTAGCGGGAGGGCTAACCTACGAGCAGTACTTC
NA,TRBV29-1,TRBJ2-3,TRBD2,CSVYGLAGEDTQYF,TGCAGCGTTTACGGACTAGCGGGAGAAGATACGCAGTATTTT
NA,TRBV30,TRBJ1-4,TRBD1,CAWIAGTDSEKLFF,TGTGCCTGGATTGCCGGGACAGACTCTGAAAAACTGTTTTTT
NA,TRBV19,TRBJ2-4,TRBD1,CASSTTGSKNIQYF,TGTGCCAGTAGTACGACAGGGAGCAAAAACATTCAGTACTTC
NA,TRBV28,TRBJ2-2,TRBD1,CASSLSAGGTGELFF,TGTGCCAGCAGTTTATCCGCAGGGGGCACCGGGGAGCTGTTTTTT
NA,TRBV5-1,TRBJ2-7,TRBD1,CASSAYRGHEQYF,TGCGCCAGCAGCGCATACAGGGGCCACGAGCAGTACTTC
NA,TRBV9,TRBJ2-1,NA,CASSVRGESYNEQFF,TGTGCCAGCAGCGTACGCGGGGAGTCCTACAATGAGCAGTTCTTC
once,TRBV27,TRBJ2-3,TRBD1,CASSLTGTGTNTQYF,TGTGCCAGCAGTTTAACCGGGACAGGGACAAATACGCAGTATTTT
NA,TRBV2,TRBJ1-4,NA,CASRGGSAVLFF,TGTGCCAGCAGGGGGGGGAGCGCCGTTCTGTTTTTT
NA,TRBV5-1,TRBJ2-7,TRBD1,CASSFEGAGYEQYF,TGCGCCAGCAGCTTTGAGGGGGCTGGGTACGAGCAGTACTTC
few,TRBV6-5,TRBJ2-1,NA,CASRTQGRNEQFF,TGTGCCAGCAGGACTCAGGGGCGCAATGAGCAGTTCTTC
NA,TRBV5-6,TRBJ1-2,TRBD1,CASSLGTGAHYGYTF,TGTGCCAGCAGCTTGGGGACAGGGGCCCATTATGGCTACACCTTC
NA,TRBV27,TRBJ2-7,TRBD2,CASSSQRGGMDEQYF,TGTGCCAGCAGTTCCCAGCGGGGGGGTATGGACGAGCAGTACTTC
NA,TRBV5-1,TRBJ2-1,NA,CASSLGSRRDEQFF,TGCGCCAGCAGCTTGGGGAGTCGGAGGGATGAGCAGTTCTTC
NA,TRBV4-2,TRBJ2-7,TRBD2,CASSQDLSGGYEQYF,TGTGCCAGCAGCCAAGACCTTAGCGGGGGCTACGAGCAGTACTTC
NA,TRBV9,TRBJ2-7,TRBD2,CASSVRDYPYEQYF,TGTGCCAGCAGCGTCCGGGACTACCCCTACGAGCAGTACTTC
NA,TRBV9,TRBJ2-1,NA,CASSPNPDSRYNEQFF,TGTGCCAGCAGCCCTAATCCGGACAGCAGATACAATGAGCAGTTCTTC
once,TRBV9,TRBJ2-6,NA,CASSVRQVIGANGLTF,TGTGCCAGCAGCGTCCGACAGGTAATCGGGGCCAACGGCCTGACTTTC
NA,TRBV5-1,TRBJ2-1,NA,CASSFESYNEQFF,TGCGCCAGCAGCTTTGAGTCCTACAATGAGCAGTTCTTC
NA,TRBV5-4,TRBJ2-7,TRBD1,CASSAPGTVSYEQYF,TGTGCCAGCAGCGCGCCCGGGACAGTGTCCTACGAGCAGTACTTC
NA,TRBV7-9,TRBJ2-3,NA,CASSHGQGITDTQYF,TGTGCCAGCAGCCACGGGCAGGGGATAACAGATACGCAGTATTTT
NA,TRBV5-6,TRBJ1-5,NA,CASSFRQVGNQPQHF,TGTGCCAGCAGCTTTAGACAGGTGGGCAATCAGCCCCAGCATTTT
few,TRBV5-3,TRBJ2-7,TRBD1,CARSPFTGAPHEQYF,TGTGCCAGAAGCCCATTCACAGGGGCGCCTCACGAGCAGTACTTC
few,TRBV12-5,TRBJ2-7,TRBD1,CASGLCPSRDREGCEQYF,TGTGCTAGTGGTTTGTGCCCCAGCCGGGACAGGGAAGGGTGCGAGCAGTACTTC
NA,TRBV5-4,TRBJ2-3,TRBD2,CASSLRTSGLSTDTQYF,TGTGCCAGCAGCTTGAGAACTAGCGGGCTCAGCACAGATACGCAGTATTTT
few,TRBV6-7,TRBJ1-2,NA,CASSAQASGWTYGYTF,TGTGCCAGCAGCGCCCAGGCTTCAGGGTGGACCTATGGCTACACCTTC
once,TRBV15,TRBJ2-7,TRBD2,CATSRGGTSGGHSYEQYF,TGTGCCACCAGCAGAGGCGGGACTAGCGGGGGGCACTCCTACGAGCAGTACTTC
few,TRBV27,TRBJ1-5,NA,CASSLSGGIQPQHF,TGTGCCAGCAGCTTGTCGGGGGGTATACAGCCCCAGCATTTT